Listed below are T cell receptor beta chains from one sample, sequenced in a study of blood T cell repertoires in COVID-19. Libraries were prepared by immunoSEQ multiplex PCR; TCRdb keeps only in-frame clonotypes and omits some of them. The repertoire includes 330,000 or so clones, over 75% of them detected once, and 1.9% sits in the top ten. The sequencing input was PBMCs or T cells enriched from blood (not recorded which). The origin of the receptors is a man aged 35-49 years in a cohort exposed to, infected with or recovered from COVID-19 (not recorded which). The CDR3 runs from the conserved cysteine through the conserved F or W. A D gene is named only where the DNA matches it firmly. Only part of the rows carry a size: once, few, many, or a class if the clone is expanded.

DNA	CDR3	V	J	D	size
TGCGCCAGCAGTCAATCGCCCGGGACAGGGTCCCCCGGGGAGCTGTTTTTT	CASSQSPGTGSPGELFF	TRBV23-1	TRBJ2-2	TRBD1	NA
TGTGCCAGCAGCGCAAGCGGGAGGGCCTTTGCCGAGCAGTACTTC	CASSASGRAFAEQYF	TRBV27	TRBJ2-7	TRBD2	NA
TGTGCCAGCTCGGAAGGGACAGGGGGTTCCTACGAGCAGTACTTC	CASSEGTGGSYEQYF	TRBV18	TRBJ2-7	TRBD1	NA
TGTGCCAGCAGCCCGAGCGCCGGGACAGCCTATCAGGAGCAGTACTTC	CASSPSAGTAYQEQYF	TRBV5-4	TRBJ2-7	TRBD1	NA
TGCGCCAGCAGCACCCGACAGGGAGGATCACCCCTCCACTTT	CASSTRQGGSPLHF	TRBV5-1	TRBJ1-6	TRBD1	once
TGTGCCAGCAGCCCTGACCCAGCGGGAGGGTATGACGAGCAGTACTTC	CASSPDPAGGYDEQYF	TRBV13	TRBJ2-7	TRBD2	NA
TGTGCCAGCAGTTCGACAGGGGGCGTGGAGCTGTTTTTT	CASSSTGGVELFF	TRBV6-6	TRBJ2-2	TRBD1	NA
TGTGCCAGCAGCAAAACCGGGATCTCTGGAAACACCATATATTTT	CASSKTGISGNTIYF	TRBV5-6	TRBJ1-3	NA	NA
TGTGCCAGCAGCTCGTGGACAGGGAATCAGCCCCAGCATTTT	CASSSWTGNQPQHF	TRBV5-8	TRBJ1-5	TRBD1	NA
TGCGCCAGCAGCCTTAGCGGGAGGGGCGAGCAGTACTTC	CASSLSGRGEQYF	TRBV4-1	TRBJ2-7	TRBD2	NA
TGCGCCAGCAGCGTACGACAGGGTCATAATGAAAAACTGTTTTTT	CASSVRQGHNEKLFF	TRBV5-1	TRBJ1-4	TRBD1	NA
TGTGCCAGCAGCCAAGGACGGGGGGCATCCTACGAGCAGTACTTC	CASSQGRGASYEQYF	TRBV4-2	TRBJ2-7	NA	NA
TGTGCCAGTAGTTGGGGCCCCGGGCCGATCCCCTACGAGCAGTACTTC	CASSWGPGPIPYEQYF	TRBV19	TRBJ2-7	NA	NA
TGTGCCAGCTCCTTCCTAGCCAAAAACATTCAGTACTTC	CASSFLAKNIQYF	TRBV7-2	TRBJ2-4	NA	NA
TGTGCCAGCAGCCAAGCCAGGAATGAAAAACTGTTTTTT	CASSQARNEKLFF	TRBV4-2	TRBJ1-4	NA	NA
TGTGCCAGCAGCTTTCCGGGTCGTGGGGAGCTGTTTTTT	CASSFPGRGELFF	TRBV5-4	TRBJ2-2	NA	NA
TGTGCCAGCAGTCGGCCAAGGGGGCTTGTAGGCACTGAAGCTTTCTTT	CASSRPRGLVGTEAFF	TRBV11-2	TRBJ1-1	TRBD1	NA
TGTGCCACCCAAAGGGACAGGCACTATGGCTACACCTTC	CATQRDRHYGYTF	TRBV6-5	TRBJ1-2	TRBD1	NA
TGTGCCAGCAGCCAAAAACTAGCGGGTCGGGACCTCTCCTACGAGCAGTACTTC	CASSQKLAGRDLSYEQYF	TRBV3-1/TRBV3-2	TRBJ2-7	TRBD2	NA
TGTGCCAGCACCCTCAGGGGGCTGAACACTGAAGCTTTCTTT	CASTLRGLNTEAFF	TRBV6-6	TRBJ1-1	TRBD1	few
TGCGCCAGCAGTTCTGACGGGGATCAGCCCCAGCATTTT	CASSSDGDQPQHF	TRBV10-1	TRBJ1-5	NA	NA
TGTGCCAGCAGCTTGGGACTAGCGGGAGGCAATGAGCAGTTCTTC	CASSLGLAGGNEQFF	TRBV5-4	TRBJ2-1	TRBD2	NA
TGTGCCAGCAGCAAGAAGGCAGTGTTCAGGGCCTTGGGCGAGCAGTACTTC	CASSKKAVFRALGEQYF	TRBV21-1	TRBJ2-7	NA	NA
TGTGCCAGCAGCACCGACAGGCTAGGGGCTAACTATGGCTACACCTTC	CASSTDRLGANYGYTF	TRBV28	TRBJ1-2	NA	NA
TGTGCCAGTAGGTCGCAGGGGATGAACACTGAAGCTTTCTTT	CASRSQGMNTEAFF	TRBV19	TRBJ1-1	NA	NA
TGTGCCAGCTCAGGAGGAGGAGAATCGAACACTGAAGCTTTCTTT	CASSGGGESNTEAFF	TRBV6-6	TRBJ1-1	NA	NA
TGTGCCAGCAGCCCCTTCGGGAGCACTGAAGCTTTCTTT	CASSPFGSTEAFF	TRBV11-3	TRBJ1-1	NA	NA